This T cell receptor beta chain was observed in a study of cytomegalovirus exposure and HLA in healthy donors (dated by TCRdb to about 2017). A note on the overall study: An earlier analysis of 587 of the donors reported approximately 300 Gb of sequence data and 100 million to 130 million unique TCR beta sequences from roughly 200 million T cells. An early release that covered about 600 HLA-typed donors contained approximately 300 gigabases of sequencing data and 65 million to 100 million unique TCR sequences. Among the roughly 400 genotyped donors, about 85% belonged to the genetic ancestry cluster associated with self-reported Caucasian donors. The study was designed to test whether signatures of past pathogen exposure could be identified by cataloging public T cell receptors. The study profiled the T cell repertoires of 666 subjects by immunosequencing and related them to cytomegalovirus serostatus. In addition to the first cohort of several hundred subjects, a separate validation cohort of over 90 different subjects was used. High-throughput TCR immunosequencing, statistical association of individual TCRs with disease status, and machine learning were combined to predict cytomegalovirus infection status. A later analysis re-examined previously published TCR beta repertoires from more than 650 donors and added high-resolution HLA genotyping to investigate patterns of TCR occurrence. In the later analysis, no new phenotypic data were used to find candidate immune exposures; instead, reliance was placed on TCR beta sequences and their occurrence across donors. In an earlier analysis of more than 550 of the donors, high-throughput TCR beta sequencing was used to judge whether each TCR beta V gene segment behaved as functional or pseudogenic. Donor age, sex, ethnicity and CMV serostatus were collected together with the repertoire data. A later genetic analysis used genome-wide SNP genotypes for about three fifths of the 666 donors, treating that subset as a discovery cohort. All discovery cohort repertoires had been generated on a single sequencing platform. HLA typing covered class I and class II loci at four-digit resolution. Typing coverage varied by locus: roughly 629-630 donors for A, B, C, DRB1 and DQB1; approximately 500 for DQA1; over 600 for DPA1; under 490 for DPB1. A handful of DR-DQ haplotypes were handled as single units for association and clustering because linkage in the cohort was strong. On average, roughly 250,000 unique TCR beta nucleotide sequences were sequenced per donor among some 420 genotyped donors of the cohort, with about 17% of those sequences being non-productive.

The library was built by means of the immunoSEQ multiplex PCR assay. For the multiplex PCR, a mixture combining 60 forward primers for TCR Vbeta segments and 13 reverse primers for TCR Jbeta segments was used. The CDR3 region of rearranged TCR beta genes was amplified from genomic DNA with a multiplex PCR assay. The amplified TCR beta libraries were sequenced on the Illumina HiSeq System as 87-base-pair reads. In the source study's methods: A later analysis tallied 75 million to 95 million unique TCR beta chains across the 550 to 850 repertoires, and about 12 million of those chains were shared by two or more donors. To remove PCR and sequencing errors, raw reads were error-corrected and collapsed into unique sequences using a nearest-neighbor algorithm that merged closely related sequences. To assign V, D and J gene segments, CDR3 sequences were aligned to IMGT reference sequences. For a sequence to be retained, a match of at least six nucleotides to both a V gene segment and a J gene segment was required. Rearrangements were called productive when the CDR3 lacked stop codons and stayed in frame with V and J; all others were non-productive. CDR3 was defined by IMGT convention, running from the second conserved V-encoded cysteine to the conserved J-encoded phenylalanine. The earlier analysis of 500 to 600 of the donors excluded sequences that lacked an unambiguous match to a single V gene segment. An earlier analysis of 500 to 600 of the donors classified V segments as functional when productive rearrangements were above 56.7% and as segregating when the standard deviation between donors was above 5%. A statistical classification framework was built for diagnosing cytomegalovirus status from the catalog of TCR beta chain sequences. A later analysis assigned V and J genes by comparing TCR nucleotide sequences with IMGT/GENE-DB human TR gene sequences. Using the TCRdist pipeline, a later analysis assigned CDR3 sequences along with most-parsimonious VDJ recombination scenarios. A later analysis defined each TCR beta chain by its CDR3 amino acid sequence plus V-gene family, and excluded reads lacking a unique V-gene family. A later analysis removed roughly 590 highly shared, low-generation-probability nucleotide sequences to deal with suspected cross-contamination and a sequencing artifact. For each public chain, a later analysis derived a clonal expansion index from normalized ranks of inferred template counts within each repertoire. In a later analysis, generation probabilities were computed using a VDJ recombination model fitted to out-of-frame rearrangements, and the results were checked against IGoR. A later analysis scored TCR-TCR, TCR-HLA and TCR-CMV co-occurrence with hypergeometric tests, applying a repertoire-size bias correction to TCR pairs. False discovery rates were estimated in a later analysis by permuting HLA or CMV assignments 20 times. In a later analysis, co-occurring TCRs were grouped using DBSCAN, with TCRdist sequence similarity added in when clustering inside HLA-allele-positive subsets. Repertoires with fewer than 30,000 or more than 120,000 public chains were left out of co-occurrence clustering, as were a handful of repertoires with anomalous nucleotide sharing. The immuneACCESS repertoire file appears here via TCRdb, limited to in-frame rearrangements. These files lack a portion of the clones; in checked studies, under half of the deficit traces to unresolved V genes, and the cause of the others is not known. The V and J calls and clone size were taken over from that table, and D and trimming were inferred from the DNA. The sample table contains about 160,000 clones; only one count was recorded for 70% to 80% of them. Of the sample, approximately 10% is held by the ten largest clones.

The investigation overall reported the following: Assigning TCR associations to individual alleles was difficult when HLA alleles, especially DR and DQ, strongly co-occurred. Compared with the roughly 700-donor mean, donors in an Asian-associated ancestry cluster had fewer N-insertions in productive TCRs, according to a later genetic analysis. A later analysis associated 16,951 TCR beta sequences with specific HLA alleles at a false discovery rate of 0.05. In both the original and validation cohorts, the classifier was reported to diagnose cytomegalovirus status with high specificity and sensitivity. A later analysis found that TCR association rates varied across HLA loci, with DRB1 alleles showing the most associated TCRs and HLA-C alleles the fewest. In vitro tests confirmed that a few of the cytomegalovirus-associated TCR beta chains recognize cytomegalovirus antigens. Correlated functional status among segregating V segments might reflect linkage disequilibrium, but an unknown experimental factor could not be ruled out. In an earlier analysis of approximately 590 of the donors, most TCR beta V segments appeared in productive rearrangements about 87% or about 30% of the time, broadly matching IMGT annotations. The study gave a list of 150 to 200 TCR beta chains associated with cytomegalovirus. In a later analysis, HLA-associated TCR beta chains were found to be more clonally expanded and to have lower generation probabilities than equally common non-associated chains. An association between a missense DCLRE1C variant and V-gene and J-gene trimming of TCR beta chains was found in a later genetic analysis and replicated in an independent cohort. Because some donors lacked HLA typing at each locus, the association tests relied only on the typed subset. According to the authors, the approach could potentially be generalized to other disease states and immunological phenotypes. A group of highly shared sequence variants was considered likely to be a technical artifact of the sequencing pipeline. In a later analysis, most CMV-associated TCR beta chains were found to appear HLA-restricted, with HLA associations seemingly driven largely by CMV exposure. Presence/absence analyses assumed roughly uniform sequencing depth across donors, an assumption that may not hold. A further reported finding was that TCR beta sequences accurately predicted the HLA-A and HLA-B alleles for most subjects in the first cohort. For the cohort, immune exposure information was limited to CMV serostatus. In this cohort, only TCR beta chains were sequenced, and detectable features were limited by the absence of alpha or paired-chain data. Several of the top co-occurrence clusters appeared to be linked to parvovirus B19, influenza, CMV and Epstein-Barr virus, according to a later analysis. Because counts were too low, fewer than 20 rarely observed V segments, including chromosome 9 orphons, were excluded from the earlier analysis of under 650 of the donors. Some IMGT-functional V segments, including TRBV6-2 and TRBV6-3, could not be distinguished by the 87-base-pair reads and were therefore excluded. Most TCR sequences were observed very rarely across donors, whereas some public TCRs were present in many individuals.

The CDR3 covers 14 residues, taking in both the cysteine and the phenylalanine. The entry retains the CDR3 DNA only, 42 bases that are in frame from base 1. The germline V gene gives CDR1 as SGHNT and CDR2 as YENEEA. V is cut back by 1 base and J by 3 bases, with 1 base in the junction unmatched. In total, more than 500 healthy bone marrow donors made up the cohort. At the time of sampling, every cohort member was nominally healthy, though immune exposures that went unrecorded were likely present. The donor tested CMV seropositive and was one of the 289 seropositive cohort members. A peripheral blood sample was collected from each donor, and TCR beta sequencing was performed on peripheral blood mononuclear cells. The Qiagen DNeasy Blood Extraction Kit was used to extract genomic DNA from the blood cell samples. To note about this clone: Its target antigen remains unknown. Per-base quality was not reported, and no clone a single base away is much larger than it.

In this chain, TRBV11-3 is recombined with TRBJ2-3; TRBD1 lines up with 7 middle nucleotides. The origin of this receptor is a man aged 18 to 35 in good health and CMV-seropositive. The sequencing input was PBMCs. The DNA is TGTGCCAGCAGCTTAGGACAGGGAACAGATACGCAGTATTTT. Its translation is CASSLGQGTDTQYF.